Sequencing of this T cell receptor (beta chain) was carried out in a study of shared clonotypes between healthy human individuals. The study, taken as a whole, reports: The authors expected sequencing depth to affect clonotype sharing among donors.

Germline assignment: CDR1 SGHTA and CDR2 FQGNSA. Trimming stripped 7 bases from V and 0 bases from J, with 16 bases between. The CDR3 covers 16 residues. Sequencing was performed with immunoSEQ multiplex PCR; in TCRdb, only in-frame clones are kept and a portion is missing. The sample consists of about 2,500,000 clones, around nine tenths of them appearing once. With respect to this clone: Antigen specificity is unknown.

The V gene is TRBV7-2, the J gene TRBJ2-4, with D uncertain. Sample: naive CD4+ T cells sorted from blood. The subset: CD45RA+ positively selected. This clonotype was obtained from a man younger than 30 in good health. The CDR3, as DNA: TGTGCCAGCACCCCCCCCATTAGTCTAGCCAAAAACATTCAGTACTTC. It is translated as CASTPPISLAKNIQYF.